Shown below are 27 T cell receptor beta chains from a single sample sequenced in a study of blood T cell repertoires in COVID-19. The data were produced by immunoSEQ multiplex PCR, yet TCRdb's version contains in-frame clones alone and is incomplete. The data show about 190,000 clones, around 84% seen once. The sequenced material came from PBMCs or T cells enriched from blood (not recorded which). These receptors came from a woman aged 25-40 years who had recovered from COVID-19.

The V and J genes are TRBV5-5 and TRBJ2-3, with 8 nucleotides matching TRBD2. Germline lookup yields CDR1 SGHKS and CDR2 YYEKEE (reference sequence). This CDR3 region has 17 residues. V was pared by 4 bases and J by 5 bases, with 15 bases of the junction left unmatched. The CDR3 nucleotides are TGTGCCAGCAGCCCCTCATTGGCGGGAGGTATAAGAGATACGCAGTATTTT. The encoded protein is CASSPSLAGGIRDTQYF.

The rearrangement uses TRBV27 and TRBJ1-5, with TRBD1 identical over 9 bases. There are 14 residues in the CDR3. With V trimmed by 7 bases and J by 1 base, 2 bases remained unmatched. The germline V gene encodes CDR1 MNHEY and CDR2 SMNVEV (reference sequence). CDR3 DNA sequence: TGTGCCAGCAAGGGACAGGGCAGCAATCAGCCCCAGCATTTT. Protein: CASKGQGSNQPQHF.

The table lists this clone with a few counts. The gene calls are TRBV7-2 and TRBJ1-4; 11 bases map to TRBD1. The CDR3 has 15 amino acids. With V trimmed by 6 bases and J by 6 bases, 6 bases remained unmatched. The germline gives CDR1 SGHTA, CDR2 FQGNSA. CDR3 amino acids: CASRAWDRGDEKLFF. As DNA, the CDR3 is TGTGCCAGCAGGGCCTGGGACAGGGGGGATGAAAAACTGTTTTTT.

The J gene is TRBJ1-3, the V gene TRBV19, with D hard to call. Germline V gene data show CDR1 as LNHDA and CDR2 as SQIVND (reference sequence). Trimming removed 3 bases at V and 0 bases at J, with 9 bases between. This CDR3 comprises 15 residues. In nucleotides, the CDR3 is TGTGCCAGTAGTATTGGAGGCCACTCTGGAAACACCATATATTTT. It translates to CASSIGGHSGNTIYF. Full variable domain (missing parts from reference TRBV19 and TRBJ1-3): DGGITQSPKYLFRKEGQNVTLSCEQNLNHDAMYWYRQDPGQGLRLIYYSQIVNDFQKGDIAEGYSVSREKKESFPLTVTSAQKNPTAFYLCASSIGGHSGNTIYFGEGSWLTVV.

Of note for this clone: One junction end disagrees with the germline gene, perhaps due to a read error. The V call is TRBV6-2 or TRBV6-3, the J call TRBJ1-1; perhaps TRBD1 as D (6 bases). There are 16 residues in the CDR3. Germline CDR1 reads MNHEY; CDR2 reads SVGEGT. CDR3 in amino acids: CASSDSTGTRNTEAFF. The DNA of the CDR3 is TGTGCCAGCAGTGACTCCACCGGGACAAGGAACACTGAAGCTTTCTTT.

This clone turned up a few times. This chain's CDR3 is CASSFGLGTEAFF. The CDR3 DNA reads as TGTGCCAGCAGTTTTGGGCTGGGCACTGAAGCTTTCTTT. V is TRBV27 and J is TRBJ1-1, with D unclear. This CDR3 has 13 amino acids. Per the germline V gene, CDR1 is MNHEY and CDR2 is SMNVEV (reference sequence). V gave up 3 bases and J gave up 4 bases, with 9 bases separating them.

The chain is built from TRBV3-1 (or the pseudogene TRBV3-2) and TRBJ1-2, with 8 bases aligning to TRBD1. This CDR3 has 12 residues. Trimming cost V 5 bases and J 7 bases; bases outside gene matches: 3. Germline V gives CDR1 LGHDT, CDR2 YNNKEL (reference sequence). CDR3 sequence (DNA): TGTGCCAGCAGCTGGACAGGGATTGGCTACACCTTC. Amino acids: CASSWTGIGYTF.

The genes are TRBV18 and TRBJ1-1; a weak D match, TRBD1 (5 bases). V was shortened by 2 bases and J by 11 bases, with 18 bases between the two germline ends. This CDR3 has 14 amino acids. Germline V lookup: CDR1 KGHSH, CDR2 LQKENI. The CDR3 loop reads CASSPDGARVRAFF. As DNA, the CDR3 is TGTGCCAGCTCACCAGACGGCGCCAGGGTACGGGCTTTCTTT.

J is TRBJ1-1 and V is TRBV5-1; 9 positions agree with TRBD1. The germline V gene encodes CDR1 SGHRS and CDR2 YFSETQ. The CDR3 spans 14 residues. V shed 3 bases, J shed 1 base, and the junction held 1 base outside the gene matches. The CDR3 region is CASSSDRGNTEAFF. The CDR3 DNA sequence: TGCGCCAGCAGCTCGGACAGGGGGAACACTGAAGCTTTCTTT. Full variable domain (missing parts from reference TRBV5-1 and TRBJ1-1): KAGVTQTPRYLIKTRGQQVTLSCSPISGHRSVSWYQQTPGQGLQFLFEYFSETQRNKGNFPGRFSGRQFSNSRSEMNVSTLELGDSALYLCASSSDRGNTEAFFGQGTRLTVV.

The rearrangement links TRBV6-6 to TRBJ1-1; TRBD1 matches 7 bases. The germline V gene has CDR1 MNHNY and CDR2 SVGAGI (reference sequence). The trim removed 5 bases at V and 5 bases at J, leaving 8 bases unmatched. CDR3 length: 14 amino acids. The CDR3 bases are TGTGCCAGCAGTCATAGACAGGGACGGACTGAAGCTTTCTTT. Translation gives CASSHRQGRTEAFF.

This chain connects TRBV10-3 to TRBJ2-3; perhaps TRBD2 as D (5 bases). V dropped 4 bases and J dropped 8 bases, with 10 bases sitting between them. CDR1 and CDR2 (germline): ENHRY, SYGVKD. This CDR3 region has 12 residues. CDR3 loop: CAISVERGTQYF. CDR3 coding DNA: TGTGCCATCAGTGTCGAACGGGGTACGCAGTATTTT.

The V call is TRBV5-1, the J call TRBJ1-5; no clear D gene. CDR1 and CDR2 from the germline V gene are SGHRS and YFSETQ. Trimming removed 3 bases from V and 4 bases from J, with 11 bases in between. The CDR3 extends over 14 amino acids. The CDR3 reads CASSSGLGNQPQHF. As DNA, the CDR3 is TGCGCCAGCAGCTCGGGTCTCGGGAATCAGCCCCAGCATTTT.

The rearrangement uses TRBV9 and TRBJ2-1; TRBD2 aligns across 7 bases. The CDR3 is made up of 16 amino acids. CDR1 is SGDLS, CDR2 YYNGEE, per germline. After removal of 0 bases from V and 5 bases from J, the junction contained 8 bases not matched to a gene. This chain's CDR3 is CASSVGGGSLNNEQFF. The DNA of the CDR3 is TGTGCCAGCAGCGTAGGCGGCGGGAGTCTGAACAATGAGCAGTTCTTC. Drawing the rest from reference TRBV9 and TRBJ2-1, the complete variable domain is DSGVTQTPKHLITATGQRVTLRCSPRSGDLSVYWYQQSLDQGLQFLIQYYNGEERAKGNILERFSAQQFPDLHSELNLSSLELGDSALYFCASSVGGGSLNNEQFFGPGTRLTVL.

This clone was observed a handful of times. The chain joins TRBV18 to TRBJ2-7; TRBD1 is a possible D gene (6 bases). The CDR3 totals 13 residues. V lost 3 bases to trimming and J lost 6 bases, with 12 bases between them. Germline CDR1 KGHSH, CDR2 LQKENI. In DNA, the CDR3 is TGTGCCAGCTCACCGGAGAACAGGGCCGAGCAGTACTTC. Its translation is CASSPENRAEQYF.

The chain carries TRBV11-2 and TRBJ2-2; possible D gene TRBD2, 6 bases. Trimming removed 0 bases at V and 7 bases at J, with 18 bases between. CDR3 size: 17 residues. Germline V CDR1 and CDR2: SGHAT, FQNNGV. The CDR3 DNA is TGTGCCAGCAGCTTAGAAGAATGGCGGGAACGAGGCGGGGAGCTGTTTTTT. Protein: CASSLEEWRERGGELFF.

The rearrangement joins TRBV6-5 to TRBJ1-4; TRBD1 is a possible D gene (5 bases). This CDR3 has 15 residues. Germline V gives CDR1 MNHEY, CDR2 SVGAGI. With 6 bases removed from V and 8 bases from J, the gap between germline ends came to 19 bases. The CDR3 reads CASSPFGRVGEKLFF. The CDR3 DNA is TGTGCCAGCAGCCCCTTCGGCAGGGTCGGCGAAAAACTGTTTTTT.

The J gene is TRBJ2-3, the V gene TRBV9; 9 bases line up with TRBD2. This CDR3 is 15 amino acids long. From germline, CDR1 is SGDLS and CDR2 YYNGEE. With 5 bases clipped from V and 0 bases from J, the junction kept 4 bases outside the gene matches. The CDR3 DNA reads as TGTGCCAGCAGAAAAGGACTAGCGAGCACAGATACGCAGTATTTT. Its translation is CASRKGLASTDTQYF. The variable domain in full, completed from reference TRBV9 and TRBJ2-3, reads DSGVTQTPKHLITATGQRVTLRCSPRSGDLSVYWYQQSLDQGLQFLIQYYNGEERAKGNILERFSAQQFPDLHSELNLSSLELGDSALYFCASRKGLASTDTQYFGPGTRLTVL.

Note on this clone: Compared with germline, one end of the junction differs, possibly owing to a read error. The chain couples TRBV12-3 or TRBV12-4 to TRBJ2-3; possibly TRBD1 for D (7 bases). This CDR3 comprises 12 residues. As DNA, the CDR3 is TGTGCCAGCAGTTCTTTCCAGGGGGGCGTGAATTTT. Its translation is CASSSFQGGVNF.

This clone was picked up one time. This chain joins TRBV7-6 and TRBJ2-3, with a tentative D call TRBD2 (7 bases). CDR1 SGHVS and CDR2 FNYEAQ come from the germline V gene. This CDR3 has 17 residues. Between the trimmed V and J ends, which lost 2 bases and 1 base, there was a span of 16 bases. The CDR3 DNA sequence: TGTGCCAGCAGCTTAAGAGGAGCGGGACAAGGCACAGATACGCAGTATTTT. This translates into CASSLRGAGQGTDTQYF.

This chain links TRBV7-8 with TRBJ1-2; D is unresolved. CDR3 length: 13 amino acids. Germline V gives CDR1 SGHVS, CDR2 FQNEAQ. V was shortened by 5 bases and J by 8 bases, with 15 bases between the two germline ends. The CDR3 here is CASSPTGQVGYTF. CDR3 nucleotides: TGTGCCAGCAGCCCAACTGGCCAGGTGGGCTACACCTTC.

The J gene is TRBJ2-7, the V gene TRBV6-5; D is perhaps TRBD2 (6 bases). The CDR3 covers 13 residues. V lost 8 bases to trimming and J lost 4 bases, with 15 bases between them. The germline CDR1 and CDR2 sequences are MNHEY and SVGAGI. The CDR3 DNA reads as TGTGCCAGCCAACCGGGAGTTAGGTACGAGCAGTACTTC. Amino acid sequence: CASQPGVRYEQYF.

The rearrangement links TRBV9 to TRBJ1-3; 7 positions agree with TRBD1. This CDR3 region has 17 residues. Trimming removed 3 bases from V and 4 bases from J; junction bases left unmatched: 13. Germline assignment: CDR1 SGDLS and CDR2 YYNGEE. The CDR3 here is CASSALKQGIKGNTIYF. CDR3 bases: TGTGCCAGCAGCGCGTTAAAACAGGGGATAAAGGGAAACACCATATATTTT.

The chain combines TRBV28 with TRBJ1-5, with a tentative D call TRBD1 (5 bases). The CDR3 is 13 residues long. Trimming removed 6 bases from V and 8 bases from J, with 14 bases in between. Per germline, CDR1 MDHEN and CDR2 SYDVKM. CDR3 sequence (DNA): TGTGCCAGCAGGTCAGGACCGGGGGAGCCCCAGCATTTT. Amino acids: CASRSGPGEPQHF.

This clone was counted once. The V gene is TRBV19, the J gene TRBJ1-5; TRBD1 aligns across 8 bases. This CDR3 has 17 amino acids. V lost 3 bases, J lost 5 bases, and 12 bases stayed unmatched. Germline assignment: CDR1 LNHDA and CDR2 SQIVND (reference sequence). CDR3 bases: TGTGCCAGTAGTATGCTCATTTTAGGACAGGGCGATCAGCCCCAGCATTTT. Its protein is CASSMLILGQGDQPQHF.

The rearrangement links TRBV15 to TRBJ2-3, with 9 bases fitting TRBD2. With 0 bases clipped from V and 5 bases from J, the junction kept 3 bases outside the gene matches. From germline, CDR1 is LNHNV and CDR2 YYDKDF (reference sequence). The CDR3 runs 15 residues. This CDR3 is CATSREGLAGDTQYF. Written as DNA, the CDR3 is TGTGCCACCAGCAGAGAGGGACTAGCAGGAGATACGCAGTATTTT. The full variable domain, with the rest looked up from reference TRBV15 and TRBJ2-3, is DAMVIQNPRYQVTQFGKPVTLSCSQTLNHNVMYWYQQKSSQAPKLLFHYYDKDFNNEADTPDNFQSRRPNTSFCFLDIRSPGLGDTAMYLCATSREGLAGDTQYFGPGTRLTVL.

The V call is TRBV5-6, the J call TRBJ2-1; 7 nucleotides match TRBD1. This CDR3 is 15 amino acids long. Germline V gives CDR1 SGHDT, CDR2 YYEEEE. V was pared by 0 bases and J by 4 bases, with 4 bases of the junction left unmatched. The CDR3 sequence: CASSLVGTEYNEQFF. The DNA of the CDR3 is TGTGCCAGCAGCTTGGTTGGGACAGAGTACAATGAGCAGTTCTTC.

This clone showed up just once. The V and J genes are TRBV29-1 and TRBJ2-3; tentative D call: TRBD2 (6 bases). The length of the CDR3 is 13 residues. The germline gives CDR1 SQVTM, CDR2 ANQGSEA. Trimming stripped 2 bases from V and 3 bases from J, with 9 bases between. The CDR3: CSVELAPTDTQYF. The CDR3 coding sequence is TGCAGCGTTGAACTAGCGCCAACAGATACGCAGTATTTT.